The source of this T cell receptor (beta chain) is a study of cytomegalovirus exposure and HLA in healthy donors. Trimming left V 2 bases short and J 7 bases short, with 23 bases between. CDR3 length: 18 residues. The germline gives CDR1 LNHNV, CDR2 YYDKDF (reference sequence). Despite likely unrecorded immune exposures, the donors were nominally healthy at the time of sampling. 13 Jbeta primers and 60 Vbeta primers were used for the PCR. Some clones are missing from TCRdb's copy, which holds only in-frame ones; the method was immunoSEQ multiplex PCR. The table has more than 150,000 clones, about 75% seen once; the top ten hold roughly an eighth.

The receptor was derived from a man in his fifties or sixties in good health and CMV-seropositive. The sequenced material came from PBMCs. The chain couples TRBV15 to TRBJ1-4; the D gene is possibly TRBD1 (6 bases). This chain's CDR3 is CATSRLGGAGGLSEKLFF. Here the CDR3 DNA reads TGTGCCACCAGCAGACTTGGGGGGGCTGGAGGGTTGAGTGAAAAACTGTTTTTT. Full variable domain (rest looked up from reference TRBV15 and TRBJ1-4): DAMVIQNPRYQVTQFGKPVTLSCSQTLNHNVMYWYQQKSSQAPKLLFHYYDKDFNNEADTPDNFQSRRPNTSFCFLDIRSPGLGDTAMYLCATSRLGGAGGLSEKLFFGSGTQLSVL.